This T cell receptor (beta chain) was identified during a study of shared clonotypes between healthy human individuals. As originally analysed: Filtering of immunoSEQ junctional sequences could not match full-length read filtering. Libraries were prepared by immunoSEQ multiplex PCR; TCRdb keeps only in-frame clonotypes and omits some of them. V and J calls and clone size come straight from that table; D and trimming were deduced from the DNA. This sample yields some 580,000 clones, of which less than 98% are seen a single time; roughly 0.05% belongs to the top ten. Findings and caveats of the study: Naive subsets generally had larger estimated richness than memory subsets.

With regard to this clone: The antigen remains unidentified.

Input material: naive CD4+ T cells sorted from blood. Documented subset: CD45RA+ positively selected. The TCR originated in a woman in her thirties in good health.

This CDR3 is CASSIWGGAEAFF. For the CDR3, the DNA is TGTGCCAGTAGTATTTGGGGGGGCGCTGAAGCTTTCTTT. This chain joins TRBV19 and TRBJ1-1, with D tentatively TRBD1 (6 bases). With 3 bases removed from V and 6 bases from J, the gap between germline ends came to 11 bases. The CDR3 totals 13 residues. Looked up from germline, CDR1 is LNHDA and CDR2 is SQIVND (reference sequence). Variable domain in full (rest from reference TRBV19 and TRBJ1-1): DGGITQSPKYLFRKEGQNVTLSCEQNLNHDAMYWYRQDPGQGLRLIYYSQIVNDFQKGDIAEGYSVSREKKESFPLTVTSAQKNPTAFYLCASSIWGGAEAFFGQGTRLTVV.